The 14 T cell receptor beta chains below come from one sample, sequenced in a study of control samples from healthy donors and cancer patients. Profiled with immunoSEQ multiplex PCR; TCRdb holds only in-frame clones, not every one. The sample consists of 120,000 or so clones, 91% of them appearing once. Input material: blood. The receptors were gathered from a man younger than 30 in good health.

V usage is TRBV11-2 and J usage is TRBJ1-4; 7 positions agree with TRBD1. Trimming cost V 0 bases and J 8 bases; bases outside gene matches: 6. CDR1 and CDR2 from the germline V gene are SGHAT and FQNNGV. The CDR3 totals 15 residues. The CDR3 reads CASSLDRGQQEKLFF. The CDR3 DNA is TGTGCCAGCAGCTTAGATAGGGGACAGCAAGAAAAACTGTTTTTT.

This clone has a handful of counts. This chain links TRBV18 with TRBJ1-1, with TRBD1 matching over 9 bases. Germline CDR1 KGHSH, CDR2 LQKENI. This CDR3 is 14 amino acids long. The ends lost 6 bases at V and 3 bases at J; junction bases unmatched: 5. This CDR3 is CASSPTGGDTEAFF. CDR3 coding DNA: TGTGCCAGCTCGCCGACAGGGGGGGACACTGAAGCTTTCTTT.

V is TRBV18 and J is TRBJ1-1; 8 bases are shared with TRBD1. The CDR3 runs 13 residues. V shed 5 bases, J shed 4 bases, and the junction held 3 bases outside the gene matches. Germline CDR1 reads KGHSH; CDR2 reads LQKENI. The CDR3 DNA sequence: TGTGCCAGCTCATCCGGACAGGGCACTGAAGCTTTCTTT. It yields the protein CASSSGQGTEAFF.

This clone was detected a few times. The chain couples TRBV4-1 to TRBJ2-7; D unresolved. V shed 3 bases and J shed 3 bases, with 18 bases lying between them. This CDR3 is 16 amino acids long. CDR1 and CDR2 (germline): MGHRA, YSYEKL. As DNA, the CDR3 is TGCGCCAGCAGCCAGGAATCGGGTTCGGGCTTCTACGAGCAGTACTTC. It specifies CASSQESGSGFYEQYF.

The chain joins TRBV12-5 to TRBJ1-1; D is possibly TRBD1 (6 bases). This CDR3 comprises 12 residues. V was clipped by 5 bases and J by 9 bases, with 13 bases between them. Per the germline V gene, CDR1 is LGHNT and CDR2 is FRNRAP. CDR3 region: CASGTGPSQAFF. CDR3 DNA sequence: TGTGCTAGTGGTACAGGGCCCTCTCAAGCTTTCTTT.

The chain is built from TRBV3-1 (or the pseudogene TRBV3-2) and TRBJ2-1; D call uncertain. V was shortened by 0 bases and J by 9 bases, with 9 bases between the two germline ends. Germline assignment: CDR1 LGHDT and CDR2 YNNKEL (reference sequence). The CDR3 spans 13 residues. The CDR3 DNA reads as TGTGCCAGCAGCCAAGAAGATGTAAGTGAGCAGTTCTTC. Translation gives CASSQEDVSEQFF.

The V and J genes are TRBV18 and TRBJ2-3; D gene unclear. V was shortened by 2 bases and J by 4 bases, with 13 bases between the two germline ends. This CDR3 is built from 15 residues. Per germline, CDR1 KGHSH and CDR2 LQKENI. The CDR3 here is CASSPTTTRADTQYF. The CDR3 DNA sequence: TGTGCCAGCTCACCAACGACCACACGGGCAGATACGCAGTATTTT.

On this clone itself: The junction and the germline gene differ at one end; a read error may be behind it. The V and J genes are TRBV18 and TRBJ1-1, with a possible D match to TRBD1 (5 bases). The CDR3 runs 17 residues. Germline values: CDR1 KGHSH, CDR2 LQKENI. DNA for the CDR3: TGTGCCAGCTCCCCACTTAAGGCGGGCAGGGCAAACACTGAAGCTTTCTTT. Its translation: CASSPLKAGRANTEAFF.

The rearrangement links TRBV5-1 to TRBJ2-1; TRBD2 aligns across 9 bases. J lost 7 bases, V lost 4 bases, and 9 bases had no gene match. Germline V gene sequence: CDR1 SGHRS, CDR2 YFSETQ. This CDR3 contains 15 residues. The DNA for the CDR3 is TGCGCCAGCAGCCATGGGACTAGCTACGTTAATGAGCAGTTCTTC. Residues: CASSHGTSYVNEQFF.

The V call is TRBV29-1, the J call TRBJ2-5, with 9 bases fitting TRBD2. CDR1 is SQVTM, CDR2 ANQGSEA, per germline. The CDR3 has 14 amino acids. With V trimmed by 2 bases and J by 3 bases, 4 bases remained unmatched. The CDR3 here is CSVEYPSGEETQYF. DNA of the CDR3: TGCAGCGTTGAATACCCTAGCGGGGAAGAGACCCAGTACTTC.

V usage is TRBV30 and J usage is TRBJ2-5; D is undetermined. Germline lookup yields CDR1 GTSNPN and CDR2 SVGIG (reference sequence). V lost 2 bases and J 5 bases, leaving 12 bases between the germline ends. The CDR3 contains 13 residues. The CDR3 sequence: CAWSSKGGETQYF. Here the CDR3 DNA reads TGTGCCTGGAGTAGTAAAGGTGGGGAGACCCAGTACTTC.

The chain carries TRBV5-6 and TRBJ1-2; tentative D call: TRBD1 (5 bases). V dropped 6 bases and J dropped 2 bases, with 14 bases sitting between them. Germline V gene lookup returns CDR1 SGHDT and CDR2 YYEEEE. The CDR3 runs 14 residues. The CDR3 here is CASTFLRGNYGYTF. DNA of the CDR3: TGTGCCAGCACCTTCTTGCGGGGGAACTATGGCTACACCTTC.

The V and J genes are TRBV30 and TRBJ1-2, with D possibly being TRBD1 (6 bases). Between the trimmed V and J ends, which lost 3 bases and 6 bases, there was a span of 11 bases. The germline CDR1 and CDR2 sequences are GTSNPN and SVGIG (reference sequence). The CDR3 is 12 amino acids. DNA for the CDR3: TGTGCCTGGAGGGGCAGGGGACATGGCTACACCTTC. Translation: CAWRGRGHGYTF.

On this clone itself: This sample includes further DNA sequences coding for the same CDR3. The gene calls are TRBV5-1 and TRBJ1-1; perhaps TRBD1 as D (5 bases). CDR1 SGHRS and CDR2 YFSETQ come from the germline V gene. Trimming shortened V by 0 bases and J by 8 bases, and 5 bases separated the two germline ends. This CDR3 region has 11 residues. CDR3 protein: CASSLAGEAFF. For the CDR3, the DNA is TGCGCCAGCAGCTTGGCAGGGGAAGCTTTCTTT.